This T cell receptor (beta chain) was observed in a study of naive and memory T cell subsets. Overall study results and limits: Possibly reflecting memory cells re-expressing CD45RA, a few larger clonotypes occurred in naive repertoires, especially CD8. In CD4 and CD8 cells, diversity dropped from naive through EMRA. The power law exponent of TCR abundance differed between naive and memory cells. Activation and differentiation may alter RNA-based TCR counts.

The beta constant-region primer was an equimolar mix of two oligonucleotides covering TRBC1 and TRBC2. Four rounds of PCR amplified the ligated cDNA using nested alpha and beta constant-region primers plus SP2. TCRdb reprocessed the UMI-ligation and nested PCR reads via MiXCR and lists one record per CDR3 protein. The repertoire holds over 80,000 distinct CDR3 sequences, with about 11% as singletons. The V end was cut by 2 bases, the J end by 4 bases, with 20 bases between. Germline values: CDR1 MNHEY, CDR2 SMNVEV (reference sequence). This CDR3 is 17 amino acids long. This clonotype was seen more than once but under ten times. What it binds is unknown.

This TCR was sampled from a human donor in good health. Sequenced material: naive CD4+ T cells from blood. The gene calls are TRBV27 and TRBJ1-1; a weak D match, TRBD1 (5 bases). CDR3 DNA: TGTGCCAGCAGTTTACGATTGGCAGGGAAGTCTTCCACTGAAGCTTTCTTT. Translation: CASSLRLAGKSSTEAFF.